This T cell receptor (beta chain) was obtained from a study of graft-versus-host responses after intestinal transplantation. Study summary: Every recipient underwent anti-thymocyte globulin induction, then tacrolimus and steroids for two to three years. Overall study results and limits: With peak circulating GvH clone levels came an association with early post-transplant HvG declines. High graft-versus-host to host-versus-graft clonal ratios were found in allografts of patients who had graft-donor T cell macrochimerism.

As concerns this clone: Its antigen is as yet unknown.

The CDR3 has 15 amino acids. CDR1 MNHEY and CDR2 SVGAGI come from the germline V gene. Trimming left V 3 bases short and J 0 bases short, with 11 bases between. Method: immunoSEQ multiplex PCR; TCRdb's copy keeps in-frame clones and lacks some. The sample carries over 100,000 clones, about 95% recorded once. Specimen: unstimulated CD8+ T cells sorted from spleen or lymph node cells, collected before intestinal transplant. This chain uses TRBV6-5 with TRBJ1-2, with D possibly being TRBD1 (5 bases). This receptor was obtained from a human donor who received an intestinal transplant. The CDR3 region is CASSYGQGANYGYTF. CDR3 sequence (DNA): TGTGCCAGCAGTTATGGGCAGGGAGCTAACTATGGCTACACCTTC.